This entry is about one TCR beta chain. Its antigen is undetermined. Described treatment: roughly 10-day PBMC culture with coronavirus spike peptide pools or control peptides (ViraFEST assay). Researchers reported culturing approximately 1.8 million PBMCs per well with 10 IU/ml IL-2 and about 9 ug/ml peptide pools. These CD4+ T cells came from roughly eleven-day cultures by negative selection. This sample is drawn from a study of vaccination and CD4 T cells after COVID-19. Sequenced with the Oncomine TCR Beta short-read assay was DNA taken from cultured CD4+ T cells. MiXCR, applied by TCRdb to the PCR reads, yields one record per CDR3 protein. The sample shows thousands of distinct CDR3 sequences, roughly two thirds of them seen only once. Sequences were obtained from CD4+ T cells from blood, cultured in vitro. The sequence was obtained from a human donor who had recovered from COVID-19.

Here the CDR3 DNA reads TGTGCCACCAGCCCCCACCCCCCACTAGCGGCCCACAATGAGCAGTTCTTC. It codes for CATSPHPPLAAHNEQFF. J is TRBJ2-1 and V is TRBV15, with TRBD2 matching over 8 bases. The CDR3 length is 17 residues. After removal of 5 bases from V and 5 bases from J, the junction contained 14 bases not matched to a gene. In germline, CDR1 is LNHNV, CDR2 YYDKDF (reference sequence).